This T cell receptor (beta chain) is from a study of blood T cell repertoires in COVID-19. The CDR3 covers 13 residues. Germline lookup yields CDR1 MNHEY and CDR2 SVGAGI. V was trimmed by 4 bases and J by 1 base, leaving 7 bases between them. As handled by the study authors: The authors estimated nucleated cell counts from reference gene primer amplification. Sequencing used immunoSEQ multiplex PCR; TCRdb keeps in-frame clones, though not all of them. V and J calls and clone size are those listed in that table; D and trimming were worked out from the DNA. This sample carries 110,000 or so clones, 80% to 90% of them seen once, and the ten largest clones take 3% to 3.5%.

The sample comprised peripheral blood. The TCR comes from a man in his forties with acute or convalescent COVID-19. The chain couples TRBV6-5 to TRBJ1-1, with no clear D. This CDR3 reads CASSWEGNTEAFF. Written as DNA, the CDR3 is TGTGCCAGCAGTTGGGAGGGGAACACTGAAGCTTTCTTT.